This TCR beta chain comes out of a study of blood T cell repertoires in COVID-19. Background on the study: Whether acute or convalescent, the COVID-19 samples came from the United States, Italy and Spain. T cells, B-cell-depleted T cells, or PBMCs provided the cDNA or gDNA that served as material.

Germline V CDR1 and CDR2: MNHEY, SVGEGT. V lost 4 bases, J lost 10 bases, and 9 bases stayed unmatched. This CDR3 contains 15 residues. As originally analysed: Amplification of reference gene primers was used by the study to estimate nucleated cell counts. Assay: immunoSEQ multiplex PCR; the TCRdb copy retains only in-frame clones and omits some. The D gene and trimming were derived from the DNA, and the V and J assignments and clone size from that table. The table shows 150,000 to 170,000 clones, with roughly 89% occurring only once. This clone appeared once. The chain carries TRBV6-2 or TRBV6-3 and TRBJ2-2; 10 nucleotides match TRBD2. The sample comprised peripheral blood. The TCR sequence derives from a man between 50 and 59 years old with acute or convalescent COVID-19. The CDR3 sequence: CASSSGGSGGKELFF. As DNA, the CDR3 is TGTGCCAGCAGTTCCGGAGGTAGCGGGGGGAAGGAGCTGTTTTTT.